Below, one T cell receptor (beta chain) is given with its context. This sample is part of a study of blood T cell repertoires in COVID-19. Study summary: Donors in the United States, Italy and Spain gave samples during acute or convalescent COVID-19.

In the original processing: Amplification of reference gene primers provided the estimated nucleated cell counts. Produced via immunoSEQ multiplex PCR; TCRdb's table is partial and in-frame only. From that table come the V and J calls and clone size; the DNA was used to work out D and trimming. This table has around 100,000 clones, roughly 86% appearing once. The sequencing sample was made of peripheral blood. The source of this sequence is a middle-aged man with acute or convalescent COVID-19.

DNA for the CDR3: TGTGCCAGCAAGTCGGACAGGGCGGCCTACAATGAGCAGTTCTTC. It specifies CASKSDRAAYNEQFF. The genes are TRBV3-1 (or the pseudogene TRBV3-2) and TRBJ2-1, with 8 bases identical to TRBD1. The length of the CDR3 is 15 residues. Germline V lookup: CDR1 LGHDT, CDR2 YNNKEL (reference sequence). V lost 7 bases, J lost 2 bases, and 7 bases stayed unmatched.